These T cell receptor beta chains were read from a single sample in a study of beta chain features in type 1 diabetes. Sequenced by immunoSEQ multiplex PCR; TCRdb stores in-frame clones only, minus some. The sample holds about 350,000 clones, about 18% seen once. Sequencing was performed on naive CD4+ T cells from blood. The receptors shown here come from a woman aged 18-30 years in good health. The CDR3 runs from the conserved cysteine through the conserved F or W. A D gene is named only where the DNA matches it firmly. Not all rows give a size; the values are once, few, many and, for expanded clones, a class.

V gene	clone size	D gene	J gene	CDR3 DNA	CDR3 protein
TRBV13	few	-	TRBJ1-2	TGTGCCAGCAGCTCTTCCGGGGGGGCGCTGGGCTACACCTTC	CASSSSGGALGYTF
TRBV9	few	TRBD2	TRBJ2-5	TGTGCCAGCAGCGCCCTAGCGGGAGGGCTAGAGACCCAGTACTTC	CASSALAGGLETQYF
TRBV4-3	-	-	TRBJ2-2	TGCGCCAGCAGCCGAGAGGGACTGCGGACCGGGGAGCTGTTTTTT	CASSREGLRTGELFF
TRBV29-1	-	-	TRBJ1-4	TGCAGCGGAGGGGGAACTAATGAAAAACTGTTTTTT	CSGGGTNEKLFF
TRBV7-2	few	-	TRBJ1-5	TGTGCCAGCAGCTCGCAGGGAAGTAGACAGCCCCAGCATTTT	CASSSQGSRQPQHF
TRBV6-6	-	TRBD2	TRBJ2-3	TGTGCCAGCAGCCAACGGGAGGCCCTGGTCGATACGCAGTATTTT	CASSQREALVDTQYF
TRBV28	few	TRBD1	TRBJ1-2	TGTGCCAGCAGTGTGACAGGGTATGGCTACACCTTC	CASSVTGYGYTF
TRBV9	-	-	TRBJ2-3	TGTGCCAGCAGCGTAGATGAGTCAGATACGCAGTATTTT	CASSVDESDTQYF
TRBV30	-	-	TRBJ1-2	TGTGCCTGGAGTGGTCAGGCTCAAAACTATGGCTACACCTTC	CAWSGQAQNYGYTF
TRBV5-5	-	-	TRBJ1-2	TGTGCCAGCAGCCCCGGGGGGCTCTATGGCTACACCTTC	CASSPGGLYGYTF
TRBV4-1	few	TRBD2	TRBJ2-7	TGCGCCAGCAGCCGAGCGGGGCAAGCCCCGTACGAGCAGTACTTC	CASSRAGQAPYEQYF
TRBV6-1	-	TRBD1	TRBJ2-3	TGTGCCAGCAGCCTCCAGGGGGTTGAATCAGATACGCAGTATTTT	CASSLQGVESDTQYF
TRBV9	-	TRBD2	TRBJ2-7	TGTGCCAGCAGCCCTCGGAGTACTAGCGCCGCCTACGAGCAGTACTTC	CASSPRSTSAAYEQYF
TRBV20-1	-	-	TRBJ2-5	TGCAGTGCAGAGGGCGGTGAGACCCAGTACTTC	CSAEGGETQYF
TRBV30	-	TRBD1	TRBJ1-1	TGTGCCTGGAGACGACGGGACAGGAACACTGAAGCTTTCTTT	CAWRRRDRNTEAFF
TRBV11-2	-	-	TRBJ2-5	TGTGCCAGCAGCTTAGGGTCAGGGGCCGAGACCCAGTACTTC	CASSLGSGAETQYF
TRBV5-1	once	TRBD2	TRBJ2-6	TGCGCCAGCAGCTGGGCGGGGGATGGGGCCAACGTCCTGACTTTC	CASSWAGDGANVLTF
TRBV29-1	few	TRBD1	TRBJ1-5	TGCAGCGTTTTGACAGGGTTTGGTCAGCCCCAGCATTTT	CSVLTGFGQPQHF
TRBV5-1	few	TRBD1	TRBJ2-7	TGCGCCAGCAGCTTGGCGACAGGGAAAGGGTACGAGCAGTACTTC	CASSLATGKGYEQYF
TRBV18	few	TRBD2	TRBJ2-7	TGTGCCAGCTCACCCATCGGTGGAGCGGGAGGGACCTCCTACGAGCAGTACTTC	CASSPIGGAGGTSYEQYF
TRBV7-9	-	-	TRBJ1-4	TGTGCCAGCACCTCGGACAGCACTAATGAAAAACTGTTTTTT	CASTSDSTNEKLFF
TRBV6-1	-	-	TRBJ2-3	TGTGCCAGCAGTGGGACTTCTCGTAGTGCAGATACGCAGTATTTT	CASSGTSRSADTQYF
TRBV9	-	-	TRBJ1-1	TGTGCCAGCAGCGTAGACGGGGTACGGACTGAAGCTTTCTTT	CASSVDGVRTEAFF
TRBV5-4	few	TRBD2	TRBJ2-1	TGTGCCAGCAGCTCAACCCTACTAGCGGGGGCTATCAATGAGCAGTTCTTC	CASSSTLLAGAINEQFF
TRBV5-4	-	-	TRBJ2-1	TGTGCCAGCAGCTTGCCGGTTGCGACCTACAATGAGCAGTTCTTC	CASSLPVATYNEQFF
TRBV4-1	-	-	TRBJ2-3	TGCGCCAGCAGCCGAGCAGCGACCACAGATACGCAGTATTTT	CASSRAATTDTQYF
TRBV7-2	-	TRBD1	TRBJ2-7	TGTGCCAGCAGCCACAGGGGTGGCTACGAGCAGTACTTC	CASSHRGGYEQYF
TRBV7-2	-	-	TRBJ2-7	TGTGCCAGCAGCTTAGGCAGGGGACAATACGAGCAGTACTTC	CASSLGRGQYEQYF
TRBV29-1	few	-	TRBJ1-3	TGCAGCGGCGGGGCTGGAAACACCATATATTTT	CSGGAGNTIYF
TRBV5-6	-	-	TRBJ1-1	TGTGCCAGCAGCTTGTGGCGGGTTCCCACTGAAGCTTTCTTT	CASSLWRVPTEAFF
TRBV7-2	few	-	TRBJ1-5	TGTGCCAGCAGCTTCGGGGTTCAGCCCCAGCATTTT	CASSFGVQPQHF
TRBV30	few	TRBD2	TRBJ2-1	TGTGCCTGGAGTGGGGGTAGCGGGAGGGCGATAAGGAATGAGCAGTTCTTC	CAWSGGSGRAIRNEQFF
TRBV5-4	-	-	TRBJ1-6	TGTGCCAGCAGCTTTACAGGGATTGACTCACCCCTCCACTTT	CASSFTGIDSPLHF
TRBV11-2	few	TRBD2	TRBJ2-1	TGTGCCAGCAGGCTAGCGGGACGTACCTACAATGAGCAGTTCTTC	CASRLAGRTYNEQFF
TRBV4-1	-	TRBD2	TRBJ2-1	TGCGCCAGCAGCCAAGTCTCTCAGCGGGGGCGCTCCTACAATGAGCAGTTCTTC	CASSQVSQRGRSYNEQFF
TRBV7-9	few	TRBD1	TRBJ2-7	TGTGCCAGCAGCTTCTTAGACAGGGGCGAGCAGTACTTC	CASSFLDRGEQYF
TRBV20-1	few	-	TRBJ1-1	TGCAGTGCTAGATCGGCGGCTGAAGCTTTCTTT	CSARSAAEAFF
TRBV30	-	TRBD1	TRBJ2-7	TGTGCCTGGAGTAGGGGGACAGCTTCCTACGAGCAGTACTTC	CAWSRGTASYEQYF
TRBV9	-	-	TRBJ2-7	TGTGCCAGCAGCGTGGTCGCGGGATCCTACGAGCAGTACTTC	CASSVVAGSYEQYF
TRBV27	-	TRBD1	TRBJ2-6	TGTGCCAGCAGTTGGACAGGATGGTACGGGGCCAACGTCCTGACTTTC	CASSWTGWYGANVLTF
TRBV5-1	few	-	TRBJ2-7	TGCGCCAGCAGCTTGGTAGCCGCTAACGAGCAGTACTTC	CASSLVAANEQYF
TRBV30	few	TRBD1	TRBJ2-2	TGTGCCTGGGTTCCGGGACAGGGACTGACCGGGGAGCTGTTTTTT	CAWVPGQGLTGELFF
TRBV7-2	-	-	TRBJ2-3	TGTGCCAGCAGCTTAAGCTCTCCAGATACGCAGTATTTT	CASSLSSPDTQYF
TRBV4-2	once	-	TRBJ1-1	TGTGCCAGCAGCCAAGAAATTCTCCGGGGGAGTAGAACTGAAGCTTTCTTT	CASSQEILRGSRTEAFF
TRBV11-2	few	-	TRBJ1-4	TGTGCCAGCAGCTTAGATGGCCTAGAGGAAAAACTGTTTTTT	CASSLDGLEEKLFF
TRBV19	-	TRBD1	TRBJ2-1	TGTGCCAGTAGTAGCTGGACAGGGGAAGGGGAGCAGTTCTTC	CASSSWTGEGEQFF
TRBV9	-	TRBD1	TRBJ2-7	TGTGCCAGCAGCGCCGGGACAGGGGCCACCTACGAGCAGTACTTC	CASSAGTGATYEQYF
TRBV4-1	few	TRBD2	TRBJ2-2	TGCGCCAGCAGCCTTAGCGGGAGGGCCGTCGGGGAGCTGTTTTTT	CASSLSGRAVGELFF
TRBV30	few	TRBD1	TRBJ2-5	TGTGCCTGGAGTGGCAACGACAGGGGGAGAAAGACCCAGTACTTC	CAWSGNDRGRKTQYF